This T cell receptor (beta chain) is drawn from a study of OX40 agonist ivuxolimab in advanced cancers. This CDR3 comprises 14 residues. The ends were cut back, 4 bases at V and 0 bases at J, with 10 bases in the middle. CDR1 and CDR2 (germline): SGHTA, FQGNSA. Drawing of blood for sampling happened at baseline, at cycle 4 day 1, and at cycle 7 day 1. Data came from immunoSEQ multiplex PCR; TCRdb stores just in-frame clones and leaves some out. The data show roughly 90,000 clones, roughly 87% seen once. Study results and caveats: At doses 0.1 to 3.0 mg/kg, CD4+ and CD8+ clones expanded. Researchers did not determine the expanded peripheral T cells' antigen specificity.

Note on this clone: Its antigen remains unidentified.

The specimen was CD4+ or CD8+ T cells sorted from blood, collected in a trial of the OX40 agonist ivuxolimab. The chain employs TRBV7-2 and TRBJ2-7; D may be TRBD1 (5 bases). The receptor was derived from an adult with an advanced solid tumor such as melanoma, head and neck, liver or kidney cancer. CDR3 sequence: CASSYRTSSYEQYF. The CDR3 nucleotides are TGTGCCAGCAGCTACAGGACGAGCTCCTACGAGCAGTACTTC.